The next 5 T cell receptor beta chains were all read from a single sample in a study of monozygotic twins with inflammatory bowel disease (dated by TCRdb to between 2019 and 2020). The method behind the library was 5' RACE. Sequencing took place on an Illumina HiSeq 2500. The reads went through TCRdb reprocessing, and each CDR3 protein sequence gets one entry with no DNA. The sample table gives approximately 400,000 distinct CDR3 sequences. The leading ten clones occupy 2% to 2.5% of the sample. Sequenced input: blood. These receptors all come from a human donor with ulcerative colitis or Crohn's disease, or a healthy co-twin of an affected twin (not recorded which).

V gene TRBV12-3 or TRBV12-4 combines with J gene TRBJ1-2; TCRdb reports TRBD1, a call that lacks DNA to check it against. This CDR3 region has 14 residues. The CDR3 loop is CASTKRGGNYGYTF.

The chain joins TRBV12-3 or TRBV12-4 to TRBJ1-5. CDR3 length: 14 residues. This CDR3 reads CASSFPTADQPQHF.

J is TRBJ2-3 and V is TRBV29-1; with no DNA, the TCRdb D assignment of TRBD1 cannot be verified. The germline V gene encodes CDR1 SQVTM and CDR2 ANQGSEA. The length of the CDR3 is 14 residues. The CDR3 protein is CSVVPPGGADTQYF.

This chain joins TRBV10-1 and TRBJ2-7; TCRdb reports TRBD2, a call that lacks DNA to check it against. The CDR3 has 14 amino acids. CDR1 is WNHNN, CDR2 SYGVQD, per germline (reference sequence). CDR3 protein: CASSEGVLTYEQYF.

J is TRBJ2-7 and V is TRBV5-1; without DNA, the TCRdb call of TRBD1 cannot be checked. The CDR3 runs 14 residues. Germline CDR1 reads SGHRS; CDR2 reads YFSETQ. CDR3 residues: CASSPRVTGYEQYF.